These 11 T cell receptor beta chains came from one sample sequenced in a study of identical twins (dated by TCRdb to about 2016). Library generation was performed with 5' RACE. Sequencing used an Illumina HiSeq 2000. In-frame beta chains were kept once TCRdb had trimmed the public reads at Q25 with fastp and called clones with MiXCR. Every distinct CDR3 protein forms one entry, paired with its most common genes and DNA. The sample table records hundreds of thousands of distinct CDR3 sequences; approximately 21% of these occur just once. The ten largest clones add up to around 4.5% of the sample. These data also formed part of another study, on T cells expressing NK-cell markers.

Sequencing was performed on PBMCs. These receptors were taken from a woman aged 18 to 35 in good health.

The sample holds a few counts of this clonotype. The chain has TRBV7-8 and TRBJ2-1; TRBD2 matches 10 bases. V gave up 4 bases and J gave up 2 bases; unmatched junction bases: 11. Germline assignment: CDR1 SGHVS and CDR2 FQNEAQ. CDR3 length: 18 residues. The CDR3 region is CASSSLRTSGLTYNEQFF. CDR3 sequence (DNA): TGTGCCAGCAGCTCCTTACGGACTAGCGGACTCACCTACAATGAGCAGTTCTTC. Full variable domain (missing parts from reference TRBV7-8 and TRBJ2-1): GAGVSQSPRYKVAKRGQDVALRCDPISGHVSLFWYQQALGQGPEFLTYFQNEAQLDKSGLPSDRFFAERPEGSVSTLKIQRTQQEDSAVYLCASSSLRTSGLTYNEQFFGPGTRLTVL.

The chain combines TRBV7-2 with TRBJ2-3; a weak D match, TRBD2 (8 bases). This CDR3 is 17 amino acids long. Germline lookup yields CDR1 SGHTA and CDR2 FQGNSA. V was trimmed by 8 bases and J by 4 bases, leaving 25 bases between them. Here the CDR3 reads CASVSGGGQTFADTQYF. CDR3 nucleotides: TGTGCCAGCGTATCGGGAGGGGGACAGACCTTCGCAGATACGCAGTATTTT.

This clonotype has more than one count but fewer than ten. The chain employs TRBV7-6 and TRBJ1-6; D not certain. Trimming left V 5 bases short and J 9 bases short, with 11 bases between. The CDR3 is made up of 13 amino acids. Germline CDR1 SGHVS, CDR2 FNYEAQ. CDR3 residues: CASSPELGSPLHF. The CDR3 region has the DNA TGTGCCAGCAGCCCCGAACTAGGTTCACCCCTCCACTTT. The full variable domain, in which reference TRBV7-6 and TRBJ1-6 provide the parts outside the CDR3, is GAGVSQSPRYKVTKRGQDVALRCDPISGHVSLYWYRQALGQGPEFLTYFNYEAQQDKSGLPNDRFSAERPEGSISTLTIQRTEQRDSAMYRCASSPELGSPLHFGNGTRLTVT.

The chain uses TRBV20-1 and TRBJ2-7; D remains unclear. In germline, CDR1 is DFQATT, CDR2 SNEGSKA (reference sequence). CDR3 size: 11 residues. The V end lost 3 bases, the J end lost 6 bases, and 9 bases lay between the germline ends. DNA for the CDR3: TGCAGTGCTAGTACCCCTCTCGAGCAGTACTTC. Its protein product is CSASTPLEQYF.

The chain carries TRBV2 and TRBJ1-4, with D possibly TRBD1 on 6 matching bases. The length of the CDR3 is 14 residues. With 6 bases removed from V and 7 bases from J, the gap between germline ends came to 15 bases. Per germline, CDR1 SNHLY and CDR2 FYNNEI. DNA of the CDR3: TGTGCCAGCAGCGACAACAGGGCTCCTGAAAAACTGTTTTTT. It translates to CASSDNRAPEKLFF.

The chain links TRBV11-3 to TRBJ2-3; D gene unclear. Germline CDR1 is SGHNT and CDR2 is YENEEA. V lost 1 base to trimming and J lost 2 bases, with 10 bases between them. This CDR3 is built from 15 residues. This chain's CDR3 is CASSLARATTDTQYF. For the CDR3, the DNA is TGTGCCAGCAGCTTAGCAAGGGCCACCACAGATACGCAGTATTTT.

This clonotype was counted a few times. The chain joins TRBV7-9 to TRBJ2-7, with 7 bases lining up with TRBD1. The V gene end was trimmed by 3 bases and the J gene end by 1 base; junction bases not matched to a gene: 6. The V gene's germline CDR1 is SEHNR and CDR2 FQNEAQ (reference sequence). This CDR3 has 15 amino acids. DNA of the CDR3: TGTGCCAGCAGCTTGAGGGGACAGAGTTCCTACGAGCAGTACTTC. Translated: CASSLRGQSSYEQYF.

V is TRBV6-1 and J is TRBJ2-5; the D is unclear. V shed 6 bases and J shed 2 bases, with 13 bases lying between them. There are 14 residues in the CDR3. The germline gives CDR1 MNHNS, CDR2 SASEGT. The CDR3 sequence is CASRADLRQETQYF. Here the CDR3 DNA reads TGTGCCAGCAGAGCAGACTTGCGTCAAGAGACCCAGTACTTC.

This clonotype was recorded a few times. The CDR3 coding sequence is TGCAGCGTTGTGAAGGGTCGGTACAATGAGCAGTTCTTC. Protein product: CSVVKGRYNEQFF. The chain combines TRBV29-1 with TRBJ2-1; no definite D call. There are 13 residues in the CDR3. CDR1 is SQVTM and CDR2 is ANQGSEA in the germline V gene. The ends were cut back, 4 bases at V and 4 bases at J, with 11 bases in the middle.

This clonotype was detected only once. V usage is TRBV10-3 and J usage is TRBJ2-7, with 8 bases lining up with TRBD2. The ends lost 8 bases at V and 3 bases at J; junction bases unmatched: 21. The CDR3 has 18 residues. CDR1 is ENHRY and CDR2 is SYGVKD in the germline V gene. The CDR3 DNA reads as TGTGCCATCTGGTCCGGGGGGGCCCAAGGCGGAGTTTACTACGAGCAGTACTTC. This encodes CAIWSGGAQGGVYYEQYF.

The chain carries TRBV6-2 or TRBV6-3 and TRBJ2-2; 7 bases are a match to TRBD1. The CDR3 length is 15 residues. V lost 6 bases and J lost 4; bases outside the gene matches: 8. Germline V gene sequence: CDR1 MNHEY, CDR2 SVGEGT. The CDR3 DNA sequence: TGTGCCAGCAGGGCGACAGGGTGGAGCACCGGGGAGCTGTTTTTT. Translating it yields CASRATGWSTGELFF.